Below are 7 T cell receptor beta chains sequenced from a single sample in a study of T cells after yellow fever vaccination. MiXCR, applied by TCRdb to the 5' RACE reads, yields one record per CDR3 protein. The sample includes about 240,000 distinct CDR3 sequences, about 7% of them seen just once. The source material was CD4+ T cells sorted from PBMCs, sampled 15 days after the yellow fever booster vaccination. Every receptor here comes from a young man who received the YFV17D yellow fever vaccine.

The chain employs TRBV7-9 and TRBJ1-2; D unresolved. Per germline, CDR1 SEHNR and CDR2 FQNEAQ (reference sequence). Between the trimmed V and J ends, which lost 0 bases and 8 bases, there was a span of 13 bases. This CDR3 is built from 14 residues. The CDR3 here is CASSLAARSEGYTF. CDR3 DNA: TGTGCCAGCAGCTTAGCGGCCAGATCAGAAGGCTACACCTTC.

This chain links TRBV7-9 with TRBJ2-7; D is perhaps TRBD1 (6 bases). With 7 bases removed from V and 6 bases from J, the gap between germline ends came to 16 bases. CDR3 length equals 13 residues. CDR1 and CDR2 (germline): SEHNR, FQNEAQ (reference sequence). The CDR3 DNA reads TGTGCCAGCATGCGACAGGCCCTCACCGAGCAGTACTTC. As protein: CASMRQALTEQYF.

The rearrangement links TRBV5-4 to TRBJ2-7, with 8 bases aligning to TRBD1. Trimming removed 4 bases from V and 7 bases from J; junction bases left unmatched: 10. The CDR3 totals 14 residues. Per germline, CDR1 SGHNT and CDR2 YYREEE (reference sequence). The CDR3 region is CASSDQTGAKEQYF. CDR3 in DNA: TGTGCCAGCAGCGACCAGACAGGGGCTAAAGAGCAGTACTTC.

This clonotype has at least ten counts. V usage is TRBV9 and J usage is TRBJ2-5, with TRBD2 as a possible D gene (5 bases). Trimming left V 2 bases short and J 5 bases short, with 19 bases between. The CDR3 loop spans 16 amino acids. From germline, CDR1 is SGDLS and CDR2 YYNGEE. This chain's CDR3 is CASSVKAGSVGETQYF. The CDR3 DNA reads TGTGCCAGCAGCGTTAAGGCGGGTAGCGTCGGGGAGACCCAGTACTTC.

This clonotype occurred a few times. The J gene is TRBJ2-5, the V gene TRBV5-1, with D perhaps TRBD2 (6 bases). The V end lost 3 bases, the J end lost 9 bases, and 15 bases lay between the germline ends. CDR1 and CDR2 from the germline V gene are SGHRS and YFSETQ. This CDR3 is 13 amino acids long. The CDR3 is CASSWGDSGAQYF. DNA of the CDR3: TGCGCCAGCAGCTGGGGGGACTCCGGAGCCCAGTACTTC.

The sample holds a few counts of this clonotype. This rearrangement joins TRBV6-5 to TRBJ2-3; 7 bases align to TRBD2. Per germline, CDR1 MNHEY and CDR2 SVGAGI. V was clipped by 2 bases and J by 1 base; unmatched bases: 6. The CDR3 contains 16 residues. This CDR3 is CASSYGASGRTDTQYF. CDR3 coding DNA: TGTGCCAGCAGTTACGGGGCTAGCGGCCGCACAGATACGCAGTATTTT.

On this clonotype itself: A much larger clonotype is one base distant, so this may be a read error. This chain joins TRBV18 and TRBJ2-3, with D perhaps assigned TRBD1 or TRBD2 (5 bases each). This CDR3 is 15 amino acids long. In germline, CDR1 is KGHSH, CDR2 LQKENI. V lost 3 bases to trimming and J lost 4 bases, with 14 bases between them. The CDR3 is CASSPGPEFSDTQYF. In nucleotides, the CDR3 is TGTGCCAGCTCACCGGGACCAGAATTTTCAGATACGCAGTATTTT.